The 26 T cell receptor beta chains below come from one sample, sequenced in a study of blood T cell repertoires in COVID-19. Sequencing used immunoSEQ multiplex PCR; TCRdb keeps in-frame clones, though not all of them. Altogether some 370,000 clones are present, around 87% being singletons, with the ten largest covering about 10%. Sequences were obtained from peripheral blood. These receptors came from a woman in her thirties with COVID-19, enrolled during active disease.

The table lists this clone with a few counts. The chain employs TRBV27 and TRBJ1-6; 7 bases are shared with TRBD1. Germline values: CDR1 MNHEY, CDR2 SMNVEV (reference sequence). The CDR3 runs 13 residues. Trimming removed 6 bases from V and 7 bases from J; junction bases left unmatched: 3. In DNA form, the CDR3 reads TGTGCCAGCAGGACAGGGCTCAATTCACCCCTCCACTTT. Translation gives CASRTGLNSPLHF.

This chain links TRBV5-1 with TRBJ2-5, with D perhaps TRBD1 (6 bases). CDR3 length: 15 amino acids. Looked up from germline, CDR1 is SGHRS and CDR2 is YFSETQ. Trimming left V 0 bases short and J 5 bases short, with 14 bases between. The CDR3 coding sequence is TGCGCCAGCAGCTTGGCCCTTGGGGGCGGGGAGACCCAGTACTTC. The encoded protein is CASSLALGGGETQYF.

DNA for the CDR3: TGTGCCAGCAGCTCGACAGGGAACGAGCAGTACTTC. As protein: CASSSTGNEQYF. This rearrangement joins TRBV7-8 to TRBJ2-7; 7 bases fit TRBD1. This CDR3 has 12 amino acids. The ends lost 4 bases at V and 5 bases at J; junction bases unmatched: 2. Germline CDR1 SGHVS, CDR2 FQNEAQ.

The chain's CDR3 is CASSQTGQGLPPYEQYF. The CDR3 DNA reads TGCGCCAGCAGCCAAACCGGACAGGGACTGCCCCCCTACGAGCAGTACTTC. The chain recombines TRBV4-1 with TRBJ2-7; 8 bases map to TRBD1. The CDR3 is made up of 17 amino acids. Losses at the gene ends were 2 bases for V and 2 bases for J; bases not matched to a gene: 11. The germline V gene has CDR1 MGHRA and CDR2 YSYEKL.

The genes are TRBV5-7 and TRBJ1-2; TRBD1 might be the D (6 bases). TRBV5-7 is flagged as an ORF with uncertain function. V was pared by 3 bases and J by 5 bases, with 8 bases between. The CDR3 extends over 12 amino acids. CDR3 region: CASSYREYGYTF. In nucleotides, the CDR3 is TGTGCCAGCAGCTACAGGGAGTATGGCTACACCTTC.

The chain joins TRBV29-1 to TRBJ1-1; D possibly corresponds to TRBD1 (6 bases). Trimming removed 6 bases at V and 4 bases at J, with 15 bases between. In germline, CDR1 is SQVTM, CDR2 ANQGSEA. The CDR3 is 13 residues long. The CDR3 bases are TGCAGCGTACAGCTGGACAGACTCACTGAAGCTTTCTTT. Protein product: CSVQLDRLTEAFF.

V usage is TRBV10-2 and J usage is TRBJ1-2; 8 positions match TRBD1. Germline lookup yields CDR1 WSHSY and CDR2 SAAADI. This CDR3 region has 15 residues. V lost 8 bases, J lost 0 bases, and 8 bases stayed unmatched. The CDR3, as DNA: TGCGCCAGCCTCGGGGGGACAGGCTCTAACTATGGCTACACCTTC. Protein: CASLGGTGSNYGYTF.

Only one count was recorded for this clone. The chain couples TRBV6-2 or TRBV6-3 to TRBJ2-7, with D possibly being TRBD2 (5 bases). The CDR3 is 14 amino acids. Deletions cut 3 bases from V and 0 bases from J, with 9 bases between. Germline V CDR1 and CDR2: MNHEY, SVGEGT. The CDR3 loop is CASSYPGFSYEQYF. The CDR3 nucleotides read TGTGCCAGCAGTTATCCGGGGTTCTCCTACGAGCAGTACTTC.

The chain has TRBV28 and TRBJ2-2; D is possibly TRBD1 (5 bases). V was pared by 2 bases and J by 4 bases, with 11 bases between. CDR3 size: 15 residues. Germline V gene sequence: CDR1 MDHEN, CDR2 SYDVKM. The CDR3 region is CASSLPQGITGELFF. In nucleotides, the CDR3 is TGTGCCAGCAGTTTACCCCAGGGAATCACCGGGGAGCTGTTTTTT.

The chain combines TRBV5-8 with TRBJ2-1; 7 bases map to TRBD2. With V trimmed by 2 bases and J by 0 bases, 11 bases remained unmatched. The germline gives CDR1 SGHTS, CDR2 YDEGEE. This CDR3 spans 18 amino acids. The CDR3 DNA reads as TGTGCCAGCAGCTTTTTATTGCTAGCGGCAACCTCCTACAATGAGCAGTTCTTC. Translation: CASSFLLLAATSYNEQFF.

The chain carries TRBV5-1 and TRBJ2-1; D might be TRBD2 (6 bases). The CDR3 totals 14 residues. V lost 0 bases to trimming and J lost 10 bases, with 14 bases between them. CDR1 is SGHRS and CDR2 is YFSETQ in the germline V gene. The CDR3 DNA reads TGCGCCAGCAGCTTGGAGCAGGGAGGAGACGAGCAGTTCTTC. Translation gives CASSLEQGGDEQFF.

In this sample, this clone turned up once. The genes are TRBV6-6 and TRBJ2-1, with a tentative D call TRBD2 (6 bases). The CDR3 has 14 amino acids. The V end lost 10 bases, the J end lost 0 bases, and 13 bases lay between the germline ends. Germline CDR1 and CDR2: MNHNY and SVGAGI (reference sequence). In nucleotides, the CDR3 is TGTGCCACCTCCCGGGACTTCTCCTACAATGAGCAGTTCTTC. Translation gives CATSRDFSYNEQFF.

A word on this clone: At the DNA level, this CDR3 is encoded by other sequences in the same sample as well. The chain combines TRBV18 with TRBJ2-7; D unclear. Trimming left V 3 bases short and J 3 bases short, with 9 bases between. Germline V lookup: CDR1 KGHSH, CDR2 LQKENI. The CDR3 contains 13 residues. CDR3 residues: CASSPGPGYEQYF. The CDR3 DNA follows: TGTGCCAGCTCACCTGGTCCGGGCTACGAGCAGTACTTC.

This clone was recorded only once. This chain connects TRBV10-3 to TRBJ2-5; no clear D gene. Trimming removed 10 bases from V and 2 bases from J, with 8 bases in between. CDR3 length: 11 residues. The germline CDR1 and CDR2 sequences are ENHRY and SYGVKD. The CDR3 sequence: CATSGQETQYF. The CDR3, as DNA: TGTGCCACCTCAGGACAAGAGACCCAGTACTTC.

This clone turned up a few times. This chain connects TRBV6-5 to TRBJ1-6, with 9 bases matching TRBD1. The V segment lost 6 bases and the J segment 6 bases; nucleotides outside the gene matches: 3. Germline CDR1 and CDR2: MNHEY and SVGAGI. CDR3 length equals 14 residues. CDR3 loop: CASSRGQGNSPLHF. CDR3 sequence (DNA): TGTGCCAGCAGCCGGGGACAGGGTAATTCACCCCTCCACTTT.

The V and J genes are TRBV5-1 and TRBJ2-7; D gene uncertain. The germline V gene encodes CDR1 SGHRS and CDR2 YFSETQ. This CDR3 comprises 14 residues. The V end was cut by 0 bases, the J end by 0 bases, with 7 bases between. CDR3 region: CASSLGPLSYEQYF. CDR3 sequence (DNA): TGCGCCAGCAGCTTGGGTCCTCTCTCCTACGAGCAGTACTTC.

The rearrangement links TRBV18 to TRBJ2-3, with a possible D match to TRBD2 (5 bases). This CDR3 has 12 residues. V was trimmed by 2 bases and J by 12 bases, leaving 12 bases between them. In germline, CDR1 is KGHSH, CDR2 LQKENI. CDR3 in DNA: TGTGCCAGCTCACCAGGCCACGGGATACAGTATTTT. It encodes CASSPGHGIQYF.

The V gene is TRBV28, the J gene TRBJ1-2; D call uncertain. Trimming left V 2 bases short and J 3 bases short, with 7 bases between. The germline gives CDR1 MDHEN, CDR2 SYDVKM. The CDR3 covers 13 residues. CDR3 loop: CASSLATHYGYTF. The CDR3 DNA is TGTGCCAGCAGTTTAGCGACTCACTATGGCTACACCTTC.

This rearrangement joins TRBV21-1 to TRBJ1-2; TRBD1, the table's D call, was not compared with the DNA. TRBV21-1 is a recognized pseudogene. CDR3 length: 17 amino acids. CDR3 loop: CASSKMWMTGGYYGYTF. The CDR3 DNA is TGTGCCAGCAGCAAAATGTGGATGACAGGGGGTTACTATGGCTACACCTTC.

The gene calls are TRBV24-1 and TRBJ2-2, with 14 bases aligning to TRBD2. The CDR3 contains 21 residues. Unmatched junction bases numbered 18, after V lost 4 bases and J lost 6 bases. CDR1 is KGHDR and CDR2 is SFDVKD in the germline V gene. The CDR3 DNA reads as TGTGCCACCAGTGACGCCGGGACTAGCGGGAGCGGTCCGTTGACGGCCGGGGAGCTGTTTTTT. Protein product: CATSDAGTSGSGPLTAGELFF.

This chain connects TRBV7-2 to TRBJ2-3; D is perhaps TRBD2 (5 bases). This CDR3 comprises 15 residues. CDR1 SGHTA and CDR2 FQGNSA come from the germline V gene. Trimming removed 7 bases at V and 0 bases at J, with 14 bases between. CDR3 protein: CASTLQAVSTDTQYF. The CDR3 bases are TGTGCCAGCACCCTTCAAGCGGTTAGCACAGATACGCAGTATTTT.

This chain links TRBV5-5 with TRBJ2-7; weak D call: TRBD1 (5 bases). Trimming cost V 5 bases and J 3 bases, with 12 bases left between them. CDR3 length equals 13 residues. CDR1 and CDR2 (germline): SGHKS, YYEKEE (reference sequence). This CDR3 reads CASRPQGGYEQYF. CDR3 bases: TGTGCCAGCAGACCCCAGGGCGGCTACGAGCAGTACTTC.

The chain links TRBV21-1 to TRBJ2-7; TRBD2 was called by the table and not checked on the DNA. TRBV21-1 is labeled a pseudogene. This CDR3 is built from 18 residues. CDR3 amino acids: CASSFPAPLAGDGSEQYF. CDR3 nucleotide sequence: TGTGCCAGCAGCTTCCCGGCCCCACTAGCGGGGGACGGAAGCGAGCAGTACTTC.

This clone showed up just a few times. CDR3 loop: CASSDPSGSTAKNIQYF. CDR3 DNA sequence: TGTGCCAGCAGTGACCCTAGCGGGAGTACAGCCAAAAACATTCAGTACTTC. The V and J genes are TRBV2 and TRBJ2-4; 10 bases agree with TRBD2. This CDR3 spans 17 amino acids. Germline loops: CDR1 SNHLY, CDR2 FYNNEI. Germline trimming cut 3 bases from V and 0 bases from J; bases unmatched to any gene: 5.

The sample holds one count of this clone. The chain uses TRBV27 and TRBJ1-5; D is undetermined. The CDR3 totals 14 residues. The V gene lost 3 bases and the J gene lost 6 bases, with 12 bases spanning the gap. Looked up from germline, CDR1 is MNHEY and CDR2 is SMNVEV (reference sequence). The CDR3 reads CASSLSGSVQPQHF. The CDR3, as DNA: TGTGCCAGCAGTTTGTCAGGATCCGTTCAGCCCCAGCATTTT.

The chain employs TRBV4-3 and TRBJ2-7; TRBD1 matches 8 bases. J was trimmed by 3 bases and V by 3 bases; bases with no gene match: 4. From germline, CDR1 is LGHNA and CDR2 YSLEER. This CDR3 is 14 amino acids long. This CDR3 reads CASSHLGTGYEQYF. In DNA, the CDR3 is TGCGCCAGCAGCCACCTCGGGACAGGCTACGAGCAGTACTTC.